This TCR beta chain is drawn from a study of cytomegalovirus exposure and HLA in healthy donors. Study-level background: Among the 350 to 500 donors who were genotyped, around 77% fell in the genetic ancestry cluster that is associated with self-reported Caucasian donors. The study, taken as a whole, reports: In a later analysis, at a false discovery rate of 0.05, 17,000 or so TCR beta sequences matched HLA alleles.

On this clone itself: Its target is not known.

The PCR employed 60 Vbeta primers together with 13 Jbeta primers. Sequencing was performed with immunoSEQ multiplex PCR; in TCRdb, only in-frame clones are kept and a portion is missing. The sample yields tens of thousands of clones, around 59% seen once. It was healthy bone marrow donors who served as donors. Unmatched junction bases numbered 3, after V lost 3 bases and J lost 5 bases. Germline CDR1 reads SGHDN; CDR2 reads FVKESK. The CDR3 covers 13 residues. Input material: PBMCs. The rearrangement uses TRBV14 and TRBJ2-5, with 7 bases identical to TRBD2. This receptor was taken from a human donor in good health. CDR3: CASSHAGVETQYF. The CDR3, as DNA: TGTGCCAGCAGCCACGCGGGGGTGGAGACCCAGTACTTC.